This T cell receptor (beta chain) was identified during a study of shared clonotypes between healthy human individuals. Germline V gives CDR1 SQVTM, CDR2 ANQGSEA. The CDR3 loop spans 12 amino acids. TCRdb's table, derived via immunoSEQ multiplex PCR, lists solely in-frame clones and lacks some. The sample has about 470,000 clones, more than 75% seen once. V is TRBV29-1 and J is TRBJ2-5; 8 positions agree with TRBD1. TRBJ2-7 explains the end of the DNA better; the J call may be wrong. The TCR originated in a middle-aged woman in good health. Some clones in this sample may be carry-over from other donors' samples. Sequencing was done on a sample of PBMCs. CDR3 sequence reads: CSGEDRDYEQYF. In DNA form, the CDR3 reads TGCAGCGGGGAGGACAGGGACTACGAGCAGTACTTC.